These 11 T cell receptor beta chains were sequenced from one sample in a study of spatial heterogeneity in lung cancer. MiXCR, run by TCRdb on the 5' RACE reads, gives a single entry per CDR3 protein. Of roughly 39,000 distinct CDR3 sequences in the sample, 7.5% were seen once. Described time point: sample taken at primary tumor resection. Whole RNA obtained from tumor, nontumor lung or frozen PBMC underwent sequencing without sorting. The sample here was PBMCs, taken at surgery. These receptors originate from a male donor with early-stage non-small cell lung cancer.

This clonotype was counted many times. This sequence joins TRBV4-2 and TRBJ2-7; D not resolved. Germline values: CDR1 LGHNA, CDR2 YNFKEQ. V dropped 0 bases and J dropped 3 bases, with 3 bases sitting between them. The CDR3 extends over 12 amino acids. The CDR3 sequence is CASSQDSYEQYF. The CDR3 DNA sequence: TGTGCCAGCAGCCAAGACAGCTACGAGCAGTACTTC.

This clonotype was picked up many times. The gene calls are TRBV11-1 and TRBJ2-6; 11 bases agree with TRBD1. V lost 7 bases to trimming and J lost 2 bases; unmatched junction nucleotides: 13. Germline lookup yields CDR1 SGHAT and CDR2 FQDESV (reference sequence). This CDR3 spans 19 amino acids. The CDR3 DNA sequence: TGTGCCAGCACCCCACGGTTCGGGACAGGGGGAGCTGGGGCCAACGTCCTGACTTTC. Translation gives CASTPRFGTGGAGANVLTF.

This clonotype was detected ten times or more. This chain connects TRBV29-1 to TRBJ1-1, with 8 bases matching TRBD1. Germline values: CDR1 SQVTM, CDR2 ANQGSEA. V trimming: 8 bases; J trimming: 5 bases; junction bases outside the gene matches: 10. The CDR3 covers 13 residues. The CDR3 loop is CSISGGALTEAFF. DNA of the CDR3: TGCAGCATATCAGGGGGCGCCTTGACTGAAGCTTTCTTT.

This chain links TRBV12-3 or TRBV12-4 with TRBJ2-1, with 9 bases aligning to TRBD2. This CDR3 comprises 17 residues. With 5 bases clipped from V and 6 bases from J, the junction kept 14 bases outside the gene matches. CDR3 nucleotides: TGTGCCAGCAGTCCTCCTAGCGGGCGGGGGGGCCTCAATGAGCAGTTCTTC. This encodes CASSPPSGRGGLNEQFF.

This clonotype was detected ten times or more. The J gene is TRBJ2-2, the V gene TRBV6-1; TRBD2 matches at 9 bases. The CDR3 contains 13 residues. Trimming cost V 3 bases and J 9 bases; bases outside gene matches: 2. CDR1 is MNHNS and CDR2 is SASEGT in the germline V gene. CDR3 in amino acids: CASSEGTSRELFF. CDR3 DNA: TGTGCCAGCAGTGAGGGGACTAGCCGGGAGCTGTTTTTT.

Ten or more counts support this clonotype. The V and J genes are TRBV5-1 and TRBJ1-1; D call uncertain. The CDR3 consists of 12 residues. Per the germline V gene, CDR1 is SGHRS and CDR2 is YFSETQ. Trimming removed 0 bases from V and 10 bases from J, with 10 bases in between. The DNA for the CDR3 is TGCGCCAGCAGCTTGGATTTGAGGTTAGCTTTCTTT. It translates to CASSLDLRLAFF.

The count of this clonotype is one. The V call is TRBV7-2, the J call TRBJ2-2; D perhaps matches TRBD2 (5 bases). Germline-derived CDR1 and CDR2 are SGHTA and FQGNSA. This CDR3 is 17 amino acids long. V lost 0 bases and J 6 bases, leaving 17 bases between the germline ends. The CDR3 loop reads CASSLAHGNIKPGELFF. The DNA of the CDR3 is TGTGCCAGCAGCTTAGCGCACGGGAATATAAAACCCGGGGAGCTGTTTTTT.

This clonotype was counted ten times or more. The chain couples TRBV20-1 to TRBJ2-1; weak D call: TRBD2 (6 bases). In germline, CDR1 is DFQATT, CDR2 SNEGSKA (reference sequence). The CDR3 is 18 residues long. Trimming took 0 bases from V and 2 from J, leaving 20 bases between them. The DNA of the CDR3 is TGCAGTGCTAGAGACCCCGGTAACAGCGGGTGGACCTACAATGAGCAGTTCTTC. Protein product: CSARDPGNSGWTYNEQFF.

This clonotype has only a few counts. CDR3 amino acids: CAWSPGVADTQYF. CDR3 bases: TGTGCCTGGAGTCCCGGGGTTGCAGATACGCAGTATTTT. V and J are TRBV30 and TRBJ2-3, with a possible D match to TRBD2 (5 bases). V was cut by 2 bases and J by 4 bases, with 10 bases left in between. The CDR3 has 13 amino acids. Germline lookup yields CDR1 GTSNPN and CDR2 SVGIG (reference sequence).

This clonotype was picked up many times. The CDR3 protein is CASTTRGTAEAFF. The CDR3 DNA reads TGTGCCAGCACGACACGGGGTACAGCTGAAGCTTTCTTT. The chain carries TRBV7-2 and TRBJ1-1; unclear D gene. The CDR3 is made up of 13 amino acids. In germline, CDR1 is SGHTA, CDR2 FQGNSA. V was cut by 7 bases and J by 6 bases, with 15 bases left in between.

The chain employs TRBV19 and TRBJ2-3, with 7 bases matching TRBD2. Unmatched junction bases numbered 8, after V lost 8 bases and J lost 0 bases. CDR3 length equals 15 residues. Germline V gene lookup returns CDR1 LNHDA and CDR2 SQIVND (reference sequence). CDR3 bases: TGTGCCAGTTCCGGGACTACCCCTAGCACAGATACGCAGTATTTT. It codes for CASSGTTPSTDTQYF.